Here is one TCR beta chain with its context. Its antigen is still unknown. The data originate from a study of vaccination effects on CD4 cells after COVID-19. Study-level information: Two doses of either BNT162b2 or mRNA-1273 were given to each participant. A couple of convalescent patients each provided a sample, at 16 days and at one week before vaccination.

The CDR3 spans 13 residues. Between the trimmed V and J ends, which lost 0 bases and 9 bases, there was a span of 11 bases. The germline V gene has CDR1 SGHRS and CDR2 YFSETQ. Prior to sequencing, the ViraFEST assay stimulated PBMC with viral peptide pools, which expanded the antigen-specific CD4+ T cells. Once cultured for 10 days, the cells underwent separation to obtain CD4+ T cells. This individual tested PCR-positive for SARS-CoV-2 infection between March and December 2020. Days 3 and 7 saw half the medium replaced with IL-2 medium. Here immunoSEQ multiplex PCR was the method, and the copy in TCRdb shows in-frame clones only, minus some. The data hold 70,000 or so clones, with around 72% observed a single time.

This sequence joins TRBV5-1 and TRBJ2-3; D may be TRBD2 (5 bases). The sequence was obtained from a human donor who had a prior SARS-CoV-2 infection. The input for sequencing was CD4+ T cells from PBMCs cultured with HIV peptides, taken before COVID-19 vaccination. Subset meaning: HIV-1 Nef peptide pool negative control/reference culture. The CDR3 is CASSLETSGTQYF. The CDR3 coding sequence is TGCGCCAGCAGCTTGGAAACCTCGGGGACGCAGTATTTT.